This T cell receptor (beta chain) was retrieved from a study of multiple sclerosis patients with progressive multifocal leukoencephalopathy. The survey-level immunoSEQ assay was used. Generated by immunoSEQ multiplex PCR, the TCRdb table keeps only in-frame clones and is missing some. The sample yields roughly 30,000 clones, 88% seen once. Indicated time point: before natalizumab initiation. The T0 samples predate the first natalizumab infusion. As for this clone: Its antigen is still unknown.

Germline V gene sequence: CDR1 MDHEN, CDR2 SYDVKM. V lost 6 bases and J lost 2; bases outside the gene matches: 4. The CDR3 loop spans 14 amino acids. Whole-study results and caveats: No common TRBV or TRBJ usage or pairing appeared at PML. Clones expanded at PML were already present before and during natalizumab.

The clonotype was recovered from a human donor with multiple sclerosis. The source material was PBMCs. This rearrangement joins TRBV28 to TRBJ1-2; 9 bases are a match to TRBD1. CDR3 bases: TGTGCCAGCAGCCCGGGACAGGGCAACTATGGCTACACCTTC. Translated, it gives CASSPGQGNYGYTF.